This T cell receptor beta chain is drawn from a study of breast tumors, draining lymph nodes, adjacent tissues. Overall study findings and caveats: Compared with lymph nodes, tumors were less diverse; compared with nontumor tissue, more. The data were judged consistent with most tumor T cells coming from lymph node and expanding in tumor. The lymph node origin of tumor T cells was framed as consistent with a hypothesis, not demonstrated. Luminal-like breast cancer showed significantly greater tumor-nontumor repertoire similarity than basal-like breast cancer did.

One entry per CDR3 protein results from TCRdb running MiXCR on the multiplex PCR reads. The sample yields 200,000 to 300,000 distinct CDR3 sequences, roughly 30% seen once. In germline, CDR1 is WNHNN, CDR2 SYGVQD (reference sequence). V shed 3 bases, J shed 11 bases, and the junction held 14 bases outside the gene matches. The CDR3 is 15 residues long. Samples came from axillary lymph nodes draining the breast cancer. In regard to this clonotype: Its antigen is not known.

This sequence originates from a female donor with breast cancer. Some clones in this sample may be carry-over from other donors' samples. This chain links TRBV10-1 with TRBJ2-7, with 9 bases that match TRBD2. Sequencing used axillary lymph node tissue. This chain's CDR3 is CASSDFGLARNEKYF. CDR3 nucleotides: TGCGCCAGCAGTGATTTCGGACTAGCGAGGAACGAAAAGTACTTC.